The rows below give T cell receptor beta chains drawn from one sample of a study of PD-L1 blockade in urothelial cancer. Sequenced by immunoSEQ multiplex PCR; TCRdb stores in-frame clones only, minus some. The sample has tens of thousands of clones, approximately 83% seen once. The material sequenced was PBMCs, taken around atezolizumab (anti-PD-L1) treatment. Every receptor here comes from a man aged 60 to 69 with urothelial cancer. The CDR3 runs from the conserved cysteine through the conserved F or W. The D gene is left open where the match is weak. Clone size appears in some rows only: once, few, many, or a class for an expanded clone.

D,J,V,size,DNA,CDR3
.,TRBJ2-2,TRBV9,few,TGTGCCAGCAGCGTAGAGGGCTGGGGGGGGGCCACCACCGGGGAGCTGTTTTTT,CASSVEGWGGATTGELFF
.,TRBJ2-5,TRBV30,once,TGTGCCTGGCGACCGGGTCCACAAGAGACCCAGTACTTC,CAWRPGPQETQYF
TRBD2,TRBJ2-3,TRBV11-3,.,TGTGCCAGCAGCTGGGGGACTAGCGGGGTGGCAGATACGCAGTATTTT,CASSWGTSGVADTQYF
.,TRBJ2-5,TRBV28,.,TGTGCCAGCAGTAGGGACAACCAAGAGACCCAGTACTTC,CASSRDNQETQYF
TRBD2,TRBJ2-5,TRBV30,.,TGTGCCTGGAAGGGACGGGGGGGCGGGACCCAGTACTTC,CAWKGRGGGTQYF
.,TRBJ1-2,TRBV4-3,.,TGCGCCAGCAGCCCCAGGGCTTCCTATGGCTACACCTTC,CASSPRASYGYTF
TRBD2,TRBJ2-1,TRBV2,.,TGTGCCAGCAGTCCTGGACTAGCGGGGGGGCCTGAGCAGTTCTTC,CASSPGLAGGPEQFF
.,TRBJ2-5,TRBV5-5,.,TGTGCCAGCAGCTTGGAGGCTAGCATGGAGACCCAGTACTTC,CASSLEASMETQYF
TRBD2,TRBJ2-2,TRBV5-6,.,TGTGCCAGCAGCTTGCTTCCTAGCGGGGGGGCCGCCGGGGAGCTGTTTTTT,CASSLLPSGGAAGELFF
TRBD2,TRBJ2-3,TRBV6-1,once,TGTGCCAGCAGTGTTGGGAGTAGGAGGGCTAGCGGGAGGAACGGGGCGCAGTATTTT,CASSVGSRRASGRNGAQYF
TRBD1,TRBJ1-5,TRBV28,.,TGTGCCAGCAGTTACGGACAGGCTCTCCAGCATTTT,CASSYGQALQHF
.,TRBJ2-7,TRBV5-1,once,TGCGCCAGCAGCTTGGCAGGTGGAAGCTCCTACGAGCAGTACTTC,CASSLAGGSSYEQYF
TRBD2,TRBJ2-3,TRBV4-2,once,TGTGCCAGCAGCCAAGATCCGATTAAAGCGGGGGGGCCAGTAGGCACAGATACGCAGTATTTT,CASSQDPIKAGGPVGTDTQYF
.,TRBJ2-5,TRBV30,.,TGTGCCTGGAGCTCGGGACAACTACAAGAGACCCAGTACTTC,CAWSSGQLQETQYF
.,TRBJ2-1,TRBV10-3,.,TGTGCCATCAGTGTGGACACCTCCTACAATGAGCAGTTCTTC,CAISVDTSYNEQFF
TRBD2,TRBJ2-3,TRBV5-4,.,TGTGCCAGCAGCTCAGAACGGGGGGTGGCAGATACGCAGTATTTT,CASSSERGVADTQYF
.,TRBJ1-5,TRBV30,once,TGTGCCTGGGGCCTTGGGGGGAGCAATCAGCCCCAGCATTTT,CAWGLGGSNQPQHF
TRBD1,TRBJ1-6,TRBV2,.,TGTGCCAGCAGCAAAACGATTAGGGACAGGGAAAATTCACCCCTCCACTTT,CASSKTIRDRENSPLHF
.,TRBJ1-2,TRBV5-4,.,TGTGCCAGCAGCATGGGACGGACACCGAACTATGGCTACACCTTC,CASSMGRTPNYGYTF
TRBD1,TRBJ1-4,TRBV25-1,.,TGTGCCAGCAGTGAAGGGCCGACAGGGGGGGAAAAACTGTTTTTT,CASSEGPTGGEKLFF
TRBD1,TRBJ1-1,TRBV7-9,.,TGTGCCAGCAGCTTAGGAGGGGGCGCCGGGGCTTTCTTT,CASSLGGGAGAFF
.,TRBJ1-1,TRBV10-1,.,TGCGCGGGGGCGTATGGTACTGAAGCTTTCTTT,CAGAYGTEAFF
TRBD1,TRBJ1-2,TRBV4-3,.,TGCGCCAGCAGCCAAGCGGGATCGACAGGGGCTGCGGGCTACACCTTC,CASSQAGSTGAAGYTF
TRBD2,TRBJ2-5,TRBV4-2,.,TGTGCCAGCAGCCAAGGGACTAGCGGGGGGGCCATTGAAGAGACCCAGTACTTC,CASSQGTSGGAIEETQYF
.,TRBJ1-5,TRBV9,.,TGTGCCAGCAGCATGGGGGGACTTAGCAATCAGCCCCAGCATTTT,CASSMGGLSNQPQHF
.,TRBJ2-5,TRBV29-1,.,TGCAGCGTCGGGGGACAAGAGACCCAGTACTTC,CSVGGQETQYF
.,TRBJ1-1,TRBV18,few,TGTGCCAGCTCTACCTACAGAGAGAACACTGAAGCTTTCTTT,CASSTYRENTEAFF
.,TRBJ1-6,TRBV2,once,TGTGCCAGCCGCTACACAGAGAGCTATAATTCACCCCTCCACTTT,CASRYTESYNSPLHF
.,TRBJ2-7,TRBV11-3,.,TGTGCCAGCAGCTTAGAAAACTCTCCCAACTACGAGCAGTACTTC,CASSLENSPNYEQYF
.,TRBJ1-5,TRBV6-1,few,TGTGCCAGCAGTGAACAGGGCTTCGGCAATCAGCCCCAGCATTTT,CASSEQGFGNQPQHF
.,TRBJ2-3,TRBV27,few,TGTGCCAGCAGTTTATCGACGGGGACACGACTTAGCACAGATACGCAGTATTTT,CASSLSTGTRLSTDTQYF
TRBD2,TRBJ2-1,TRBV6-1,.,TGTGCCAGCAGTGCGCTAGCGGGAATTTATGAGCAGTTCTTC,CASSALAGIYEQFF
.,TRBJ1-5,TRBV27,.,TGTGCCAGCAGTGGCCTTCTGGGCAATCAGCCCCAGCATTTT,CASSGLLGNQPQHF
TRBD1,TRBJ2-7,TRBV9,.,TGTGCCAGCAGCCCCCAACCGGGACAGGGTTACGAGCAGTACTTC,CASSPQPGQGYEQYF
TRBD2,TRBJ2-3,TRBV6-5,once,TGTGCCAGCAGAATAGCGGGGGAGGACACAGATACGCAGTATTTT,CASRIAGEDTDTQYF
TRBD2,TRBJ2-1,TRBV5-1,.,TGCGCCAGCAGCACGTTCGGCGGGGGTGCCTACAATGAGCAGTTCTTC,CASSTFGGGAYNEQFF
.,TRBJ2-7,TRBV28,.,TGTGCCAGCAGTTTTACCGGGAGTAGCGCCTACGAGCAGTACTTC,CASSFTGSSAYEQYF
TRBD1,TRBJ1-2,TRBV7-9,few,TGTGCCAGCAGCCCGAGACAGGGGGCTGACTATGGCTACACCTTC,CASSPRQGADYGYTF
.,TRBJ1-2,TRBV4-1,.,TGCGCCAGCAGCCAAGAATCAGGGCAAGCTAACTATGGCTACACCTTC,CASSQESGQANYGYTF
.,TRBJ2-2,TRBV6-4,.,TGTGCCAGCAGTGACGCGCAGGACACCGGGGAGCTGTTTTTT,CASSDAQDTGELFF
TRBD1,TRBJ1-2,TRBV7-6,.,TGTGCCAGCAGCCCCCAGGGGGCGCTGGATGGCTACACCTTC,CASSPQGALDGYTF
.,TRBJ2-2,TRBV1,.,TGCACCAGCAGCCAAGAACAGGGGAACACCGGGGAGCTGTTTTTT,CTSSQEQGNTGELFF
.,TRBJ1-2,TRBV23-1,.,TGCGCCAGCAGTCAATCTGCCTTCCAGGCGCATGGCTACACCTTC,CASSQSAFQAHGYTF
TRBD2,TRBJ2-5,TRBV6-1,.,TGTGCCAGCAGTGAGCGGACTAGCGGGGGGTACGTGGGAGAGACCCAGTACTTC,CASSERTSGGYVGETQYF
TRBD2,TRBJ2-2,TRBV10-2,.,TGCGCCAGCAGTGAGACTGGGACTAGCGGGGGGCTCGGGGAGCTGTTTTTT,CASSETGTSGGLGELFF
.,TRBJ2-3,TRBV30,.,TGTGCCTGGACCCATTCGGGACTCAGCACAGATACGCAGTATTTT,CAWTHSGLSTDTQYF
.,TRBJ2-2,TRBV12-1,.,TGTGCCAGCAGCAACCCGGTCCTAGCGGGGATCTACACCGGGGAGCTGTTTTTT,CASSNPVLAGIYTGELFF
.,TRBJ1-5,TRBV7-8,.,TGTGCCAGCAGCCCAGCGGGCAAGAGTGGGTATAGCAATCAGCCCCAGCATTTT,CASSPAGKSGYSNQPQHF
TRBD1,TRBJ1-2,TRBV28,.,TGTGCCAGCAGACCGGGACAGCCTAACTATGGCTACACCTTC,CASRPGQPNYGYTF
TRBD2,TRBJ2-1,TRBV2,.,TGTGCCAGCAGCCAACTACTAGCGGGGGAGGATGAGCAGTTCTTC,CASSQLLAGEDEQFF
TRBD1,TRBJ2-2,TRBV2,.,TGTGCCTCAACGGGGCTGACAGGGCGCACCGGGGAGCTGTTTTTT,CASTGLTGRTGELFF